These 20 T cell receptor beta chains were all obtained from the same sample, sequenced in a study of cytomegalovirus exposure and HLA in healthy donors. With 60 Vbeta and 13 Jbeta primers, the PCR was carried out. Only in-frame clones appear in the TCRdb table, and some are missing; sequencing was by immunoSEQ multiplex PCR. The repertoire holds roughly 300,000 clones, with around 86% as singletons. Sequencing was performed on PBMCs. The receptors stem from a man in his forties in good health and CMV-seropositive.

CDR3: CASSPAGGSGTGELFF. CDR3 coding DNA: TGTGCCAGCAGCCCAGCAGGGGGCTCGGGCACCGGGGAGCTGTTTTTT. The rearrangement links TRBV7-3 to TRBJ2-2, with 8 bases matching TRBD1. Germline V gene lookup returns CDR1 SGHTA and CDR2 FQGTGA. V trimming: 5 bases; J trimming: 4 bases; junction bases outside the gene matches: 9. CDR3 length equals 16 residues. Full variable domain (missing parts from reference TRBV7-3 and TRBJ2-2): GAGVSQTPSNKVTEKGKYVELRCDPISGHTALYWYRQSLGQGPEFLIYFQGTGAADDSGLPNDRFFAVRPEGSVSTLKIQRTERGDSAVYLCASSPAGGSGTGELFFGEGSRLTVL.

This clone was observed a few times. This sequence joins TRBV5-4 and TRBJ1-4; possibly TRBD1 for D (5 bases). CDR1 is SGHNT and CDR2 is YYREEE in the germline V gene (reference sequence). V dropped 0 bases and J dropped 8 bases, with 14 bases sitting between them. CDR3 length: 15 amino acids. Here the CDR3 reads CASSLGGAGGEKLFF. CDR3 nucleotides: TGTGCCAGCAGCTTGGGTGGGGCGGGGGGAGAAAAACTGTTTTTT.

The chain joins TRBV11-2 to TRBJ2-7, with 9 positions matching TRBD1. V lost 1 base and J lost 3; bases outside the gene matches: 10. This CDR3 spans 17 amino acids. The germline V gene has CDR1 SGHAT and CDR2 FQNNGV. This chain's CDR3 is CASSLAVTGGSVYEQYF. CDR3 coding DNA: TGTGCCAGCAGCTTAGCGGTGACAGGGGGGTCGGTCTACGAGCAGTACTTC. The full variable domain, completed using reference TRBV11-2 and TRBJ2-7, is EAGVAQSPRYKIIEKRQSVAFWCNPISGHATLYWYQQILGQGPKLLIQFQNNGVVDDSQLPKDRFSAERLKGVDSTLKIQPAKLEDSAVYLCASSLAVTGGSVYEQYFGPGTRLTVT.

V is TRBV4-3 and J is TRBJ2-5, with 9 bases aligning to TRBD2. V gave up 0 bases and J gave up 2 bases; unmatched junction bases: 10. This CDR3 comprises 18 residues. CDR1 and CDR2 (germline): LGHNA, YSLEER. This CDR3 is CASSQETRIAGAQETQYF. The CDR3 coding sequence is TGCGCCAGCAGCCAAGAAACCAGGATAGCGGGAGCACAAGAGACCCAGTACTTC.

This clone was recorded only once. This sequence joins TRBV13 and TRBJ1-4; D possibly corresponds to TRBD1 (6 bases). The CDR3 covers 16 residues. Trimming pared 4 bases from V and 8 bases from J, leaving 20 bases between. The germline gives CDR1 PRHDT, CDR2 FYEKMQ (reference sequence). This CDR3 is CASSYEAQGRNEKLFF. The CDR3 nucleotides read TGTGCCAGCAGCTACGAAGCACAGGGCCGGAACGAAAAACTGTTTTTT. Combining the CDR3 with reference TRBV13 and TRBJ1-4 gives the whole variable domain AAGVIQSPRHLIKEKRETATLKCYPIPRHDTVYWYQQGPGQDPQFLISFYEKMQSDKGSIPDRFSAQQFSDYHSELNMSSLELGDSALYFCASSYEAQGRNEKLFFGSGTQLSVL.

V is TRBV2 and J is TRBJ1-3, with 8 bases fitting TRBD1. V shed 8 bases and J 8 bases; nucleotides not matched to a gene: 17. CDR1 and CDR2 (germline): SNHLY, FYNNEI. The CDR3 extends over 16 amino acids. Written as DNA, the CDR3 is TGTGCCAGCGCTACCCCCAGGGACAGGACTAAAGACACCATATATTTT. Translated: CASATPRDRTKDTIYF.

J is TRBJ1-1 and V is TRBV6-5, with D uncertain. Germline lookup yields CDR1 MNHEY and CDR2 SVGAGI. V was shortened by 5 bases and J by 11 bases, with 12 bases between the two germline ends. The CDR3 is 11 residues long. For the CDR3, the DNA is TGTGCCAGCAGTGATGGAGGGTGGGCTTTCTTT. Amino acids: CASSDGGWAFF.

This clone was detected once. This chain joins TRBV5-1 and TRBJ2-5; tentative D call: TRBD2 (6 bases). CDR1 is SGHRS and CDR2 is YFSETQ in the germline V gene. The CDR3 totals 15 residues. V dropped 2 bases and J dropped 4 bases, with 15 bases sitting between them. Here the CDR3 reads CASSFEDYNSETQYF. The CDR3 region has the DNA TGCGCCAGCAGCTTTGAGGACTACAACTCAGAGACCCAGTACTTC.

As regards this clone: Other DNA sequences in this sample translate to the same CDR3. This chain connects TRBV15 to TRBJ2-7; possibly TRBD2 for D (5 bases). Germline CDR1 reads LNHNV; CDR2 reads YYDKDF (reference sequence). V lost 1 base to trimming and J lost 3 bases, with 10 bases between them. The CDR3 covers 14 residues. Here the CDR3 DNA reads TGTGCCACCAGCAGAGGCTCCAGCGGCTACGAGCAGTACTTC. Amino acids: CATSRGSSGYEQYF.

This clone was recorded a few times. The chain links TRBV28 to TRBJ2-3; tentatively, D is TRBD2 (6 bases). The CDR3 covers 15 residues. Trimming shortened V by 5 bases and J by 4 bases, and 16 bases separated the two germline ends. Germline CDR1 and CDR2: MDHEN and SYDVKM. The CDR3 coding sequence is TGTGCCAGCAGTCCGGCTGGCGGAGGGGCAGATACGCAGTATTTT. Amino acid sequence: CASSPAGGGADTQYF. The full variable domain, its missing parts supplied by reference TRBV28 and TRBJ2-3, is DVKVTQSSRYLVKRTGEKVFLECVQDMDHENMFWYRQDPGLGLRLIYFSYDVKMKEKGDIPEGYSVSREKKERFSLILESASTNQTSMYLCASSPAGGGADTQYFGPGTRLTVL.

This clone was counted once. V gene TRBV5-1 combines with J gene TRBJ2-6, with D possibly matching TRBD1 (5 bases). This CDR3 comprises 16 residues. The germline CDR1 and CDR2 sequences are SGHRS and YFSETQ. V was cut by 2 bases and J by 0 bases, with 9 bases left in between. CDR3 DNA sequence: TGCGCCAGCAGCTTCCAGGGTTACTCTGGGGCCAACGTCCTGACTTTC. Encoded protein: CASSFQGYSGANVLTF.

This chain connects TRBV2 to TRBJ2-3, with 12 bases lining up with TRBD2. Trimming took 7 bases from V and 4 from J; bases not matched to a gene: 9. Per the germline V gene, CDR1 is SNHLY and CDR2 is FYNNEI. CDR3 size: 16 residues. In DNA form, the CDR3 reads TGTGCCAGCACTCTCCTAGCGGGAGGGGCGGCAGATACGCAGTATTTT. Its translation: CASTLLAGGAADTQYF.

The chain has TRBV18 and TRBJ2-7, with D unclear. This CDR3 has 11 amino acids. Looked up from germline, CDR1 is KGHSH and CDR2 is LQKENI. V lost 3 bases, J lost 6 bases, and 6 bases lay in between. Here the CDR3 reads CASSPSIEQYF. The CDR3 DNA follows: TGTGCCAGCTCACCGTCTATCGAGCAGTACTTC. The full variable domain, rest sourced from reference TRBV18 and TRBJ2-7, is NAGVMQNPRHLVRRRGQEARLRCSPMKGHSHVYWYRQLPEEGLKFMVYLQKENIIDESGMPKERFSAEFPKEGPSILRIQQVVRGDSAAYFCASSPSIEQYFGPGTRLTVT.

For this clone: At one boundary the junction diverges from the germline segment, which might be a read error. The chain carries TRBV7-9 and TRBJ1-5; weak D call: TRBD1 (6 bases). Looked up from germline, CDR1 is SEHNR and CDR2 is FQNEAQ (reference sequence). The CDR3 extends over 18 amino acids. CDR3: CASSVAWQGTRVGQPQHF. In DNA form, the CDR3 reads TGTGCCAGCAGCGTAGCCTGGCAGGGGACAAGGGTTGGTCAGCCCCAGCATTTT. The complete variable domain, with remaining parts taken from reference TRBV7-9 and TRBJ1-5, reads DTGVSQNPRHKITKRGQNVTFRCDPISEHNRLYWYRQTLGQGPEFLTYFQNEAQLEKSRLLSDRFSAERPKGSFSTLEIQRTEQGDSAMYLCASSVAWQGTRVGQPQHFGDGTRLSIL.

The J gene is TRBJ2-1, the V gene TRBV15; a weak D match, TRBD2 (5 bases). V was clipped by 0 bases and J by 4 bases, with 10 bases between them. This CDR3 region has 15 residues. The germline V gene has CDR1 LNHNV and CDR2 YYDKDF (reference sequence). The CDR3 nucleotides read TGTGCCACCAGCAGAGACCGGACTCGTTACAATGAGCAGTTCTTC. It translates to CATSRDRTRYNEQFF.

As for this clone: Other DNA sequences in this sample translate to the same CDR3. The V and J genes are TRBV7-9 and TRBJ2-1; 11 bases are a match to TRBD2. After removal of 3 bases from V and 2 bases from J, the junction contained 0 bases not matched to a gene. This CDR3 region has 15 residues. Germline values: CDR1 SEHNR, CDR2 FQNEAQ (reference sequence). The CDR3, as DNA: TGTGCCAGCAGCTTTAGCGGGAGGGCCTACAATGAGCAGTTCTTC. Translating it yields CASSFSGRAYNEQFF.

The chain links TRBV4-1 to TRBJ2-3; 10 bases fit TRBD2. Germline CDR1 MGHRA, CDR2 YSYEKL. V was pared by 3 bases and J by 2 bases, with 8 bases of the junction left unmatched. The CDR3 runs 17 residues. The CDR3 here is CASSHLGLAEPTDTQYF. CDR3 coding DNA: TGCGCCAGCAGCCACCTCGGACTAGCGGAGCCCACAGATACGCAGTATTTT.

J is TRBJ2-3 and V is TRBV7-9, with D perhaps TRBD2 (5 bases). Germline lookup yields CDR1 SEHNR and CDR2 FQNEAQ (reference sequence). The CDR3 covers 15 residues. Trimming left V 5 bases short and J 2 bases short, with 14 bases between. The CDR3 sequence is CASSPHTGITDTQYF. Here the CDR3 DNA reads TGTGCCAGCAGCCCCCATACGGGAATCACAGATACGCAGTATTTT.

V and J are TRBV12-5 and TRBJ2-1; tentative D call: TRBD1 (5 bases). The CDR3 is 15 residues long. V lost 4 bases and J lost 9, with 19 bases in between. Looked up from germline, CDR1 is LGHNT and CDR2 is FRNRAP. The CDR3 DNA sequence: TGTGCTAGTGGTTCCTATCTCCAGGGTAGGGGTGAGCAGTTCTTC. This encodes CASGSYLQGRGEQFF.

The chain is built from TRBV27 and TRBJ2-7; 7 bases agree with TRBD1. J gave up 5 bases and V 4 bases, and 8 bases lay outside the gene matches. There are 14 residues in the CDR3. CDR1 and CDR2 (germline): MNHEY, SMNVEV (reference sequence). Here the CDR3 reads CASSSDRDRDEQYF. CDR3 DNA sequence: TGTGCCAGCAGTTCCGACAGGGATAGGGACGAGCAGTACTTC.